This T cell receptor (beta chain) derives from a study of T-cell reconstitution after alpha-beta-depleted transplantation in children. Whole-study results and caveats: Surviving recipient T cells and thymic progenitors produced the high day-60 TCRbeta diversity seen in some patients. A year had passed since transplant, and T-cell counts and diversity by then came mostly from newly produced T cells. In patients about two months after transplant, alpha-beta T cells reportedly arose from several hundred expanded graft clones.

The germline V and J ends were trimmed by 8 bases and 5 bases, with 9 bases remaining between them. The length of the CDR3 is 11 residues. There are many counts of this clonotype. The antigen remains unidentified. Molecular barcoding with unique molecular identifiers was used for the TCRbeta library. In TCRdb, the PCR reads were re-called with MiXCR into one record per CDR3 protein. Counted here are almost 250,000 distinct CDR3 sequences, about 25% occurring once; the ten biggest clones make up roughly 2.6%. The chain is built from TRBV12-3 or TRBV12-4 and TRBJ2-5; D is ambiguous. The sample was PBMCs, taken before TCRalphabeta/CD19-depleted stem cell transplant. The source is a girl aged 2-9 years with Fanconi anemia, due to receive a stem cell transplant. The CDR3 coding sequence is TGTGCCAGCCTTCCCCTGGAGACCCAGTACTTC. This encodes CASLPLETQYF.